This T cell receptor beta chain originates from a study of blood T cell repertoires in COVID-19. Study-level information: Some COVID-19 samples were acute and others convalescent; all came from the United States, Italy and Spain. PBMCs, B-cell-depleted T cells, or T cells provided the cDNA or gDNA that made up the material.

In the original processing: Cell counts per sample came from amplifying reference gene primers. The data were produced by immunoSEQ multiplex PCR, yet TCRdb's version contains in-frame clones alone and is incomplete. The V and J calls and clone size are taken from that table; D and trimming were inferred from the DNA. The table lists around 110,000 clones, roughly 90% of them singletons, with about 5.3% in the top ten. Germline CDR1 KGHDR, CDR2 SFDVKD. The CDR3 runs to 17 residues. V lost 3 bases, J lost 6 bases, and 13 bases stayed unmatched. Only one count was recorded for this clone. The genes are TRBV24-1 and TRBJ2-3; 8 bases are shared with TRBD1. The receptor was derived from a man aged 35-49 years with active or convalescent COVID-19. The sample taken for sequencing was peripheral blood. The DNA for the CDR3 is TGTGCCACCAGTGATGACTCCGGACAGGGTCCCGGGGATACGCAGTATTTT. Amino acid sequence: CATSDDSGQGPGDTQYF.